This TCR beta chain derives from a study of control samples from healthy donors and cancer patients. V dropped 4 bases and J dropped 0; count of bases not matched to a gene: 11. Germline CDR1 reads LNHDA; CDR2 reads SQIVND (reference sequence). The CDR3 totals 17 residues. Sequencing was performed with immunoSEQ multiplex PCR; in TCRdb, only in-frame clones are kept and a portion is missing. In the table there are some 190,000 clones, about 90% of which are singletons. This receptor was identified in a man aged 25-45 years in good health. Source material: blood. J is TRBJ1-1 and V is TRBV19, with 7 nucleotides matching TRBD1. The CDR3 region has the DNA TGTGCCAGTAGTAAAGGGGACAGAAATCTCATGAACACTGAAGCTTTCTTT. It yields the protein CASSKGDRNLMNTEAFF. The full variable domain, with the rest looked up from reference TRBV19 and TRBJ1-1, is DGGITQSPKYLFRKEGQNVTLSCEQNLNHDAMYWYRQDPGQGLRLIYYSQIVNDFQKGDIAEGYSVSREKKESFPLTVTSAQKNPTAFYLCASSKGDRNLMNTEAFFGQGTRLTVV.